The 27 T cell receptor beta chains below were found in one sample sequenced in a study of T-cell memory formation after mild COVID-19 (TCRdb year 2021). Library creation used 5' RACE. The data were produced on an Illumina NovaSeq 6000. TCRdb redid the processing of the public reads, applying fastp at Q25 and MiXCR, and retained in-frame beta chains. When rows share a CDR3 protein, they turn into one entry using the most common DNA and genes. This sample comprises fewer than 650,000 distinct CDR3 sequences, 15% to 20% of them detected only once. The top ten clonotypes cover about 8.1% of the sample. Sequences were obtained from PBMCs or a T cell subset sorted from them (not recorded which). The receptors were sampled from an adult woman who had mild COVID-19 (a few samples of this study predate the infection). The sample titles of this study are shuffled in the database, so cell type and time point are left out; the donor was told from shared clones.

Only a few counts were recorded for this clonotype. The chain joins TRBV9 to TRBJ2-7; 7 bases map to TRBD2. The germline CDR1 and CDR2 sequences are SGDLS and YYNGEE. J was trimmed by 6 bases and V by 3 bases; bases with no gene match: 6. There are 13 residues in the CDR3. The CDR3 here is CASSGGTTSEQYF. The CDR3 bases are TGTGCCAGCAGCGGCGGGACTACCTCCGAGCAGTACTTC.

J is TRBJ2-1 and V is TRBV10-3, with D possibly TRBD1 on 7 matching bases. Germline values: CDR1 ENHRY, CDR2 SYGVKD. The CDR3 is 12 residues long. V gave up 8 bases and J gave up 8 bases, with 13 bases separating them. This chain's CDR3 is CAIGQGGDEQFF. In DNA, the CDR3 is TGTGCCATCGGGCAGGGGGGCGATGAGCAGTTCTTC.

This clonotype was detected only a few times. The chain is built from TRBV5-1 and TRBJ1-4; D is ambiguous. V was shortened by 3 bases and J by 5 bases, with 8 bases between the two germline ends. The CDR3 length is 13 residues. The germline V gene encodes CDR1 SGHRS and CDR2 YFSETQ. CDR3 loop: CASSWRTNEKLFF. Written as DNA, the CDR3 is TGCGCCAGCAGCTGGAGGACGAATGAAAAACTGTTTTTT.

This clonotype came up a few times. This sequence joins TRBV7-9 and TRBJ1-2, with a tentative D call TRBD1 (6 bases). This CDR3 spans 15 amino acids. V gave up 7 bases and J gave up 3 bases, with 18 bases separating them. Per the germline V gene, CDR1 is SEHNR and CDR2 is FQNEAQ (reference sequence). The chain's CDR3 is CASTNTLRGHYGYTF. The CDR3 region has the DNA TGTGCCAGCACCAATACCCTCAGGGGCCACTATGGCTACACCTTC. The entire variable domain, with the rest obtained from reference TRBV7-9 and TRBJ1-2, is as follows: DTGVSQNPRHKITKRGQNVTFRCDPISEHNRLYWYRQTLGQGPEFLTYFQNEAQLEKSRLLSDRFSAERPKGSFSTLEIQRTEQGDSAMYLCASTNTLRGHYGYTFGSGTRLTVV.

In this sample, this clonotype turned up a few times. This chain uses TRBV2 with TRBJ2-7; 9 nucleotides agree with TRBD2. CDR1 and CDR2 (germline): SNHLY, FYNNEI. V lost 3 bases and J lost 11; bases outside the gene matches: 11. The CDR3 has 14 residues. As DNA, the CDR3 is TGTGCCAGCAGTGAGACTAGCGGATCCCTTTTGAAGTACTTC. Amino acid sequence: CASSETSGSLLKYF. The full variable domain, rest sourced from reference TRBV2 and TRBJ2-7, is EPEVTQTPSHQVTQMGQEVILRCVPISNHLYFYWYRQILGQKVEFLVSFYNNEISEKSEIFDDQFSVERPDGSNFTLKIRSTKLEDSAMYFCASSETSGSLLKYFGPGTRLTVT.

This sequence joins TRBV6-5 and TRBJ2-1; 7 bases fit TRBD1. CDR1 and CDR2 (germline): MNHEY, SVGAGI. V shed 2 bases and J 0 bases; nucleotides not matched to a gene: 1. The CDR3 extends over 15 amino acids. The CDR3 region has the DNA TGTGCCAGCAGTTACGGGGACAGCTCCTACAATGAGCAGTTCTTC. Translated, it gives CASSYGDSSYNEQFF.

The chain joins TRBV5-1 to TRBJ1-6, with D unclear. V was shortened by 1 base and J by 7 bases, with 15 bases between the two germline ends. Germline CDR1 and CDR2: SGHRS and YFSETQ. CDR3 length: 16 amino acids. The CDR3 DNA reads TGCGCCAGCAGCTTGCGAGGGATCGAACTGAATTCACCCCTCCACTTT. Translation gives CASSLRGIELNSPLHF.

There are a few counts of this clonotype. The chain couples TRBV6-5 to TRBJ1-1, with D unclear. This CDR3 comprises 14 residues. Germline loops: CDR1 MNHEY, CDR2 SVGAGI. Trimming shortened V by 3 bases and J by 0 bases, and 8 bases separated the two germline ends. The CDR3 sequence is CASSYQIMNTEAFF. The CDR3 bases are TGTGCCAGCAGTTATCAAATTATGAACACTGAAGCTTTCTTT.

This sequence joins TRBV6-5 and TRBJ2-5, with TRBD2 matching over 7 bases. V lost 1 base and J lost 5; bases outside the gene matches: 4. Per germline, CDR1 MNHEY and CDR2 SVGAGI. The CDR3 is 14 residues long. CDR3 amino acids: CASSYYQGGETQYF. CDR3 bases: TGTGCCAGCAGTTACTATCAGGGAGGGGAGACCCAGTACTTC.

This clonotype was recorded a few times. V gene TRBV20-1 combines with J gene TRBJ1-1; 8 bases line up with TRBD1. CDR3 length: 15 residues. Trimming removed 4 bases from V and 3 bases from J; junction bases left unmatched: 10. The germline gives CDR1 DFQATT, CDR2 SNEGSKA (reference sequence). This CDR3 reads CSAKASTGAHTEAFF. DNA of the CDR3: TGCAGTGCTAAGGCCTCGACAGGGGCCCACACTGAAGCTTTCTTT.

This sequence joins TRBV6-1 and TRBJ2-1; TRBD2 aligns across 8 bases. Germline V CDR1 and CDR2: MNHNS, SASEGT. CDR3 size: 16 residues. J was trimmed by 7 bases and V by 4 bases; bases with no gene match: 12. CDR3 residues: CASSAPLTGGRNEQFF. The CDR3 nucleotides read TGTGCCAGCAGTGCCCCTCTTACGGGGGGGCGTAATGAGCAGTTCTTC.

The CDR3 DNA follows: TGTGCCAGCAGCTCCCGACTAGCGGGGGGGTTGGATACGCAGTATTTT. It translates to CASSSRLAGGLDTQYF. The rearrangement uses TRBV9 and TRBJ2-3, with 14 bases identical to TRBD2. Per the germline V gene, CDR1 is SGDLS and CDR2 is YYNGEE. V shed 4 bases, J shed 6 bases, and the junction held 7 bases outside the gene matches. This CDR3 is 16 amino acids long.

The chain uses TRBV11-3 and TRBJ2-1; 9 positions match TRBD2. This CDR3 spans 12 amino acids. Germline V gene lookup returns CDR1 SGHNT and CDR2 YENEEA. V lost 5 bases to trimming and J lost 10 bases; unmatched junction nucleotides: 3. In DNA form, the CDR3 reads TGTGCCAGCAGCGCTGGACTAGCGGAGCAGTTCTTC. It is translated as CASSAGLAEQFF.

The CDR3 sequence: CASIRWGSSTEAFF. The CDR3 DNA reads TGTGCCAGTATTCGTTGGGGGAGTAGCACTGAAGCTTTCTTT. V usage is TRBV19 and J usage is TRBJ1-1; perhaps TRBD1 as D (5 bases). With 7 bases removed from V and 4 bases from J, the gap between germline ends came to 16 bases. The germline gives CDR1 LNHDA, CDR2 SQIVND (reference sequence). The CDR3 contains 14 residues.

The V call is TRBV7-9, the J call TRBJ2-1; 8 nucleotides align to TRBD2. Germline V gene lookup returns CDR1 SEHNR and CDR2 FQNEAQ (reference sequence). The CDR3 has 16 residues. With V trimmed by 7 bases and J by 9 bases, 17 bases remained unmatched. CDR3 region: CASNSATGGRNGEQFF. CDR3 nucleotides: TGTGCCAGCAACTCTGCAACCGGCGGGAGGAACGGTGAGCAGTTCTTC.

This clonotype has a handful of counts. The CDR3 coding sequence is TGTGCCACCAGCAGTCTACCGCCGGGACTAGCGGGGTACAATGAGCAGTTCTTC. It translates to CATSSLPPGLAGYNEQFF. This sequence joins TRBV15 and TRBJ2-1; 13 bases align to TRBD2. Per the germline V gene, CDR1 is LNHNV and CDR2 is YYDKDF (reference sequence). The CDR3 runs 18 residues. Germline trimming cut 3 bases from V and 4 bases from J; bases unmatched to any gene: 9.

The CDR3: CASSLEVGSYEQYF. The CDR3 nucleotides read TGTGCCAGCAGCTTAGAGGTCGGCAGCTACGAGCAGTACTTC. This sequence joins TRBV7-9 and TRBJ2-7; D is ambiguous. CDR3 length: 14 residues. The V gene's germline CDR1 is SEHNR and CDR2 FQNEAQ (reference sequence). V was shortened by 1 base and J by 3 bases, with 10 bases between the two germline ends.

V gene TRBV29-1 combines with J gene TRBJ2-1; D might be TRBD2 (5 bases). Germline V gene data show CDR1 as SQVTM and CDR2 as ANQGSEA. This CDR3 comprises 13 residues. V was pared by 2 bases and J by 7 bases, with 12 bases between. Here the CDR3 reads CSVERGNPNEQFF. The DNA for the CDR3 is TGCAGCGTTGAAAGAGGGAACCCAAATGAGCAGTTCTTC.

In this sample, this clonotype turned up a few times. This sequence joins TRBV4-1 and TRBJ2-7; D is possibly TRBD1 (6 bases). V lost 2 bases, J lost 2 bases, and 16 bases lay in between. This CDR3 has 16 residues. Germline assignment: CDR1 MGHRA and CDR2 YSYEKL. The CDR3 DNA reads TGCGCCAGCAGCCAAACCCTAGCAGGGGCCACCTACGAGCAGTACTTC. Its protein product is CASSQTLAGATYEQYF.

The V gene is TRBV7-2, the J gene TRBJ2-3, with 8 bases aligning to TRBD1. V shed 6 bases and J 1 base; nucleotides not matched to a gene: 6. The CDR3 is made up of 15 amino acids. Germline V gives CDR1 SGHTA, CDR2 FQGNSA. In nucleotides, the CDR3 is TGTGCCAGCAGTAAGGACAGGGTCGGCACAGATACGCAGTATTTT. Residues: CASSKDRVGTDTQYF.

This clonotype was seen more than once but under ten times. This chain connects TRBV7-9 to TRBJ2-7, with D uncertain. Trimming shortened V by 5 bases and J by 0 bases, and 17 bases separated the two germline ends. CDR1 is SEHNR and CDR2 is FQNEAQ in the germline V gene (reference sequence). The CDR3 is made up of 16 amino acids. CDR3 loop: CASSQTGRSGSYEQYF. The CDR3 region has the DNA TGTGCCAGCAGCCAAACCGGGCGGTCGGGCTCCTACGAGCAGTACTTC.

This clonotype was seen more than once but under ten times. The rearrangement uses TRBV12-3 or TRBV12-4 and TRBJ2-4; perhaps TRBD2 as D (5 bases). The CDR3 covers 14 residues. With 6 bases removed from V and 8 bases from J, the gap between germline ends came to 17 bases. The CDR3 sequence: CASRSGPGSDIQYF. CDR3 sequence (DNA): TGTGCCAGCAGAAGTGGGCCGGGGTCGGACATTCAGTACTTC.

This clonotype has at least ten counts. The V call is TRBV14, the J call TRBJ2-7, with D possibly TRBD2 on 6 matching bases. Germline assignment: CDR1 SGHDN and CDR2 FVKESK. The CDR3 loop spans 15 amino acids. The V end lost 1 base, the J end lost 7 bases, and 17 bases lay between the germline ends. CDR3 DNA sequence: TGTGCCAGCAGCCAAGCTTTGCGGGGCCCTGGAGAGCAGTACTTC. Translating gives CASSQALRGPGEQYF.

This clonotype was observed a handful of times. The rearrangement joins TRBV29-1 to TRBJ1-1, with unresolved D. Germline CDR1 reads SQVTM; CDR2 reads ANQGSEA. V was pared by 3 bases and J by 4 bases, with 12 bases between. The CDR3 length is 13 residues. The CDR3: CSVDKGTGTEAFF. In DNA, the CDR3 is TGCAGCGTTGATAAGGGTACGGGCACTGAAGCTTTCTTT. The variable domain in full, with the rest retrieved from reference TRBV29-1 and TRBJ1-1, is SAVISQKPSRDICQRGTSLTIQCQVDSQVTMMFWYRQQPGQSLTLIATANQGSEATYESGFVIDKFPISRPNLTFSTLTVSNMSPEDSSIYLCSVDKGTGTEAFFGQGTRLTVV.

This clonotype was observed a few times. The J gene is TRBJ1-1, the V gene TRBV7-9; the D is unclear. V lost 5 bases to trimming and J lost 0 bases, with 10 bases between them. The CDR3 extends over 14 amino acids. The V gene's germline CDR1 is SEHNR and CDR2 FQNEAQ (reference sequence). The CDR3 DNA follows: TGTGCCAGCAGCATCGGGATCATGAACACTGAAGCTTTCTTT. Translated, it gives CASSIGIMNTEAFF.

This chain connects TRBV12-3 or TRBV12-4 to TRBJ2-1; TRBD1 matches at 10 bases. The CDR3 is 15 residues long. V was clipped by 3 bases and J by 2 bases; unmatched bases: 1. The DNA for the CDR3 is TGTGCCAGCAGTTTGACAGGGGGCGCCTACAATGAGCAGTTCTTC. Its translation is CASSLTGGAYNEQFF.

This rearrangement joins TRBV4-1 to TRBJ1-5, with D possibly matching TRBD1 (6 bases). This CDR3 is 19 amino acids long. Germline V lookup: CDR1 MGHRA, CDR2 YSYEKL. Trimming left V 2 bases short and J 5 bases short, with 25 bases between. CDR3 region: CASSQLAGYRVSRDQPQHF. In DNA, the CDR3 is TGCGCCAGCAGCCAACTCGCGGGTTACAGGGTTTCAAGAGATCAGCCCCAGCATTTT.